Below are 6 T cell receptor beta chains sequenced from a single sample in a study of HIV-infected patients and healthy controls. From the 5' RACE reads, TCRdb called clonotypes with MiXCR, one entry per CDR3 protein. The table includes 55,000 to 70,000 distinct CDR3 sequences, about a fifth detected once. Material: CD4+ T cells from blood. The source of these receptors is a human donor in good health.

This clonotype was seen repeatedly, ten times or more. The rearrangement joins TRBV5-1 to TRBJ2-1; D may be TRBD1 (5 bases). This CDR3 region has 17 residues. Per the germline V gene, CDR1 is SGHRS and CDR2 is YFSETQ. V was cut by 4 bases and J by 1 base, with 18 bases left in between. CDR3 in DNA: TGCGCCAGCAGCATCCAATCCTCAGGGATATCCTACAATGAGCAGTTCTTC. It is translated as CASSIQSSGISYNEQFF.

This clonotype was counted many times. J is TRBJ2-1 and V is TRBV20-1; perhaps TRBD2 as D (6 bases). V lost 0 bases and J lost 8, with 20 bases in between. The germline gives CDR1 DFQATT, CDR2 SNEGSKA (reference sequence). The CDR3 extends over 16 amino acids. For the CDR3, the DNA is TGCAGTGCTAGAGATCGGCTAGCGATCCGCCTAGATGAGCAGTTCTTC. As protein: CSARDRLAIRLDEQFF.

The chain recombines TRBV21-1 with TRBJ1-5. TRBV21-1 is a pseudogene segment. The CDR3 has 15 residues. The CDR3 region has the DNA TGTGCCAGCGGAGGAGGGAAGGGTGCAAATCAGCCCCAGCATTTT. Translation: CASGGGKGANQPQHF.

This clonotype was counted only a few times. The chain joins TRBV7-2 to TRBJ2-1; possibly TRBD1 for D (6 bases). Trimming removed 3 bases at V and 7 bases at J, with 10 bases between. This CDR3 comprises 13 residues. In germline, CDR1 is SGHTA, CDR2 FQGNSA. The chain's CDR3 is CASSFQQGNEQFF. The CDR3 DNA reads TGTGCCAGCAGCTTCCAACAGGGAAATGAGCAGTTCTTC.

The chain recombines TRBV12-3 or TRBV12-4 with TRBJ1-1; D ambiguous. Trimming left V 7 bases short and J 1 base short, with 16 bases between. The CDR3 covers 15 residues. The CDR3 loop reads CASTLPAVRNTEAFF. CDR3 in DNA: TGTGCCAGCACCCTTCCGGCAGTGAGGAACACTGAAGCTTTCTTT.

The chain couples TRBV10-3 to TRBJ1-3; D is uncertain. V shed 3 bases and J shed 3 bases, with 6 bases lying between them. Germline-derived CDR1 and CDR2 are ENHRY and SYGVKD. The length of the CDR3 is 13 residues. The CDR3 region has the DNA TGTGCCATCAGTGATGGCAGTGGAAACACCATATATTTT. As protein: CAISDGSGNTIYF.